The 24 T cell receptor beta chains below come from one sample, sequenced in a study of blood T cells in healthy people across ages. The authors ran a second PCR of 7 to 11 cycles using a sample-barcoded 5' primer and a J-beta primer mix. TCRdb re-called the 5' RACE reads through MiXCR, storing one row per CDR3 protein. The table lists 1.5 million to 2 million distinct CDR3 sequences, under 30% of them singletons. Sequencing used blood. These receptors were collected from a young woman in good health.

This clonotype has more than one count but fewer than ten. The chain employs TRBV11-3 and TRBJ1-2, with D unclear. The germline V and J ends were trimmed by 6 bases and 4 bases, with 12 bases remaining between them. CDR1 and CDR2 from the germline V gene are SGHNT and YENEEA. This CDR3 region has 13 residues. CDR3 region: CASRLWEGYGYTF. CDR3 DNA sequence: TGTGCCAGCAGACTCTGGGAAGGCTATGGCTACACCTTC.

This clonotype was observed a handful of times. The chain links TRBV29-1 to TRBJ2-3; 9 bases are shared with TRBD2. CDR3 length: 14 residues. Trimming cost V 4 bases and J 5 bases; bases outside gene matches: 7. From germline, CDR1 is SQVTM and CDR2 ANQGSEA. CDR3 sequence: CSVGVSGSLDTQYF. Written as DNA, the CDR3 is TGCAGCGTTGGTGTTAGCGGGAGTTTAGATACGCAGTATTTT.

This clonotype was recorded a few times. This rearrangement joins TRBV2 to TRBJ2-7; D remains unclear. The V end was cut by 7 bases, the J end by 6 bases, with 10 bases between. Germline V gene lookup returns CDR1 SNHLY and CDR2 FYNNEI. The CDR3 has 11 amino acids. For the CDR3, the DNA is TGTGCCAGCACCTGGGGATTCGAGCAGTACTTC. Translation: CASTWGFEQYF. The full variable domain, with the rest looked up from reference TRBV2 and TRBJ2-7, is EPEVTQTPSHQVTQMGQEVILRCVPISNHLYFYWYRQILGQKVEFLVSFYNNEISEKSEIFDDQFSVERPDGSNFTLKIRSTKLEDSAMYFCASTWGFEQYFGPGTRLTVT.

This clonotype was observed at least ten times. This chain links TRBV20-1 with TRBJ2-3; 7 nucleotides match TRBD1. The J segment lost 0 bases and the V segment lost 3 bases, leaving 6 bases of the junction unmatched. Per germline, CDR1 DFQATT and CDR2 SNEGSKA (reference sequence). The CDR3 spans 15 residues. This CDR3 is CSARAPGQSTDTQYF. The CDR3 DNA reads TGCAGTGCTAGGGCTCCGGGACAGAGCACAGATACGCAGTATTTT.

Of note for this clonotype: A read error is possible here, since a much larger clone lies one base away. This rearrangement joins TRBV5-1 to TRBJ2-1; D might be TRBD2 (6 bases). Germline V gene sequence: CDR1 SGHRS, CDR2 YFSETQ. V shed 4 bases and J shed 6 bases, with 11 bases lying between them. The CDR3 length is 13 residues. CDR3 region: CASSPRDCNEQFF. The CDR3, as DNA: TGCGCCAGCAGCCCCCGGGACTGCAATGAGCAGTTCTTC.

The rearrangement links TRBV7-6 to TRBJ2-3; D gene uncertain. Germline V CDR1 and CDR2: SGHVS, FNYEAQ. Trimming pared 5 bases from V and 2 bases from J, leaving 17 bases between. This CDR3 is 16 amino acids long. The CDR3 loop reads CASSVGWRPYTDTQYF. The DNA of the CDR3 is TGTGCCAGCAGCGTGGGTTGGCGGCCGTACACAGATACGCAGTATTTT.

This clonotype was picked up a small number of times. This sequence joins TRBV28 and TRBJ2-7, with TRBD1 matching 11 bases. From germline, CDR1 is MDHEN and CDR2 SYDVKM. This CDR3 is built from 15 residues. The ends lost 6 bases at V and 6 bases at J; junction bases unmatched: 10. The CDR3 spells CASRRPGQGGGEQYF. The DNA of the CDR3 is TGTGCCAGCAGAAGACCGGGACAGGGGGGCGGCGAGCAGTACTTC.

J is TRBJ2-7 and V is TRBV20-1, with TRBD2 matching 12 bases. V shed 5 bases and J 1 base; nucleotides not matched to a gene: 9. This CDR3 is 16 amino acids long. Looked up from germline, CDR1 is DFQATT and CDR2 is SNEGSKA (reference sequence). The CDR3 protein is CSAQKATSGGSYEQYF. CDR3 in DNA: TGCAGTGCTCAGAAGGCGACTAGCGGGGGTTCCTACGAGCAGTACTTC.

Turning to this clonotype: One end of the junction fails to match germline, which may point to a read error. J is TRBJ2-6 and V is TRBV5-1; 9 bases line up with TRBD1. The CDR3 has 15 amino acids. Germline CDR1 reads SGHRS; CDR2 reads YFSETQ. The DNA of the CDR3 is TGCGCCAGCGGCGGACAGGGGTCTGGGGCCAACGTCCGGACTTTC. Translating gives CASGGQGSGANVRTF.

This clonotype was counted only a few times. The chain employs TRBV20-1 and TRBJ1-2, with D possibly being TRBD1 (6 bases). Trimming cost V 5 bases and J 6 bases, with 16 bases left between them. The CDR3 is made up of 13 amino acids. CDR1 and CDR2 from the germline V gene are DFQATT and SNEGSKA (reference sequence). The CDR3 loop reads CSAGGIPGDGYTF. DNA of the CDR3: TGCAGTGCTGGGGGCATCCCGGGAGATGGCTACACCTTC.

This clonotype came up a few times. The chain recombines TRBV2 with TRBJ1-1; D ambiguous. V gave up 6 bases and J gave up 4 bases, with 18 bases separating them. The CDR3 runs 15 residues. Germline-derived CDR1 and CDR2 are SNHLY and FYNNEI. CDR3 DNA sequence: TGTGCCAGCAGCCTATTCGGGGTCGGCGGCACTGAAGCTTTCTTT. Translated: CASSLFGVGGTEAFF.

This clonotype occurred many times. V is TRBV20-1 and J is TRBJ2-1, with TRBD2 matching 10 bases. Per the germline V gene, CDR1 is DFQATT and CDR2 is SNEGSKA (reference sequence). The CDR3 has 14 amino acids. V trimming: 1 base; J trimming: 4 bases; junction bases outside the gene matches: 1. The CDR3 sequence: CSARGTSGYNEQFF. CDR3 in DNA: TGCAGTGCTAGAGGGACTAGCGGATACAATGAGCAGTTCTTC.

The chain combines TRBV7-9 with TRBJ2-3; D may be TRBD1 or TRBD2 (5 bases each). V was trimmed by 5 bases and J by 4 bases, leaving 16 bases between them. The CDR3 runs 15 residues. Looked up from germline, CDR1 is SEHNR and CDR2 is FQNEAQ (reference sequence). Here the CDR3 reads CASSIGTVKSDTQYF. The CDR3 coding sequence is TGTGCCAGCAGCATAGGGACGGTCAAATCAGATACGCAGTATTTT.

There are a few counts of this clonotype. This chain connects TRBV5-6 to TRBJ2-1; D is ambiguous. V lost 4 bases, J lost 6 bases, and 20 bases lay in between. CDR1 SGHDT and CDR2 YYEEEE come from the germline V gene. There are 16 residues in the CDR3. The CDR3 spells CASSPPLVARGNEQFF. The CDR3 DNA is TGTGCCAGCAGCCCGCCCCTAGTTGCCAGAGGCAATGAGCAGTTCTTC.

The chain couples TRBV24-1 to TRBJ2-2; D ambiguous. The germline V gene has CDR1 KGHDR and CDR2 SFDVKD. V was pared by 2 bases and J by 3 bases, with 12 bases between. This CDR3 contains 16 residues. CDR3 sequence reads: CATSDSPVKDTGELFF. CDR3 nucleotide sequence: TGTGCCACCAGTGATTCGCCCGTTAAGGACACCGGGGAGCTGTTTTTT.

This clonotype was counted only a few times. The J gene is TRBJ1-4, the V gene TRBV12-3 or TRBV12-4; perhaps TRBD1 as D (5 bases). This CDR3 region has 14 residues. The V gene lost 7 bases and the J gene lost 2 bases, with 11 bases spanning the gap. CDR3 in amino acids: CASTRDSTNEKLFF. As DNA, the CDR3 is TGTGCCAGCACTCGGGACTCCACTAATGAAAAACTGTTTTTT.

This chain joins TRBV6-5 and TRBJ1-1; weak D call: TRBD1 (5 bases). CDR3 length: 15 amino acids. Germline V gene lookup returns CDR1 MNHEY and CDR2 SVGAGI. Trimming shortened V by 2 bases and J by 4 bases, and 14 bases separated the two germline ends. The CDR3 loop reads CASSYDSGLSTEAFF. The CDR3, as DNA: TGTGCCAGCAGTTACGACAGTGGATTGAGCACTGAAGCTTTCTTT.

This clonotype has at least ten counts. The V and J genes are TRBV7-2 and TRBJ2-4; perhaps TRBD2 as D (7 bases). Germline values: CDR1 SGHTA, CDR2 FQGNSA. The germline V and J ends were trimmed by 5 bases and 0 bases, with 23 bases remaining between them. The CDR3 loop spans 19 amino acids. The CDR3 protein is CASSPPGGGSFVAKNIQYF. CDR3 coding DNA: TGTGCCAGCAGCCCCCCGGGGGGCGGGAGCTTCGTAGCCAAAAACATTCAGTACTTC.

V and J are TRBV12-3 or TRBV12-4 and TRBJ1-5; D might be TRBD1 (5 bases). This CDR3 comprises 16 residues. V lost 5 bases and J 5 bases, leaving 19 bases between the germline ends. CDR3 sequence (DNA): TGTGCCAGCAGTACCTCCGGAGGGGCGCGGGATCAGCCCCAGCATTTT. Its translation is CASSTSGGARDQPQHF.

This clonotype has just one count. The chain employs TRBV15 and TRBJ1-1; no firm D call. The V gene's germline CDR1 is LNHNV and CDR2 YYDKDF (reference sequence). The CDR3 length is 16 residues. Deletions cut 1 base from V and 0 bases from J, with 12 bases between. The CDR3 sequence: CATSRGLGDMNTEAFF. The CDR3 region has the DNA TGTGCCACCAGCAGAGGCCTCGGAGACATGAACACTGAAGCTTTCTTT.

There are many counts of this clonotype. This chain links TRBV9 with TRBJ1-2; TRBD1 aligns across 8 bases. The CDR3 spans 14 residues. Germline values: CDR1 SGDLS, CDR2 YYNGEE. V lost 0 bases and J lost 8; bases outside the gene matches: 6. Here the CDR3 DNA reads TGTGCCAGCAGCGTAGATGGACAGGGAGACGGCTACACCTTC. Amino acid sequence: CASSVDGQGDGYTF.

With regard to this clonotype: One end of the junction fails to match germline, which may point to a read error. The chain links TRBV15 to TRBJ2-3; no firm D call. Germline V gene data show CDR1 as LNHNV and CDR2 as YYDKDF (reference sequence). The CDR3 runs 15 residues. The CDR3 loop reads CATIRDGVGTDTQYF. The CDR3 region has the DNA TGTGCCACCATCAGAGATGGGGTCGGCACAGATACGCAGTATTTT.

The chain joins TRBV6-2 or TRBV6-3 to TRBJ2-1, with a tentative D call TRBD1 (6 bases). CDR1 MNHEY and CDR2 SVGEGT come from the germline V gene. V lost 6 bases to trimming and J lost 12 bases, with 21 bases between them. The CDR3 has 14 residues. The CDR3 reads CASRPPGHLSGQFF. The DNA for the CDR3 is TGTGCCAGCAGACCACCGGGACACCTTTCGGGGCAGTTCTTC.

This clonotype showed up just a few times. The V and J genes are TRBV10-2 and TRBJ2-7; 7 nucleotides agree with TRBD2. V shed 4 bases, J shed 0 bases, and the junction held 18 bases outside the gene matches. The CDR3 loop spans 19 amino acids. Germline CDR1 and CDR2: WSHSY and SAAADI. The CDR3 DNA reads TGCGCCAGCAGTGCATGGACTAGTTCGCGTTTGGAGGGCTCCTACGAGCAGTACTTC. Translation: CASSAWTSSRLEGSYEQYF.